The 10 T cell receptor beta chains given below trace back to one sample, sequenced in a study of T cell changes during pregnancy in multiple sclerosis. The protocol was immunoSEQ multiplex PCR, while the TCRdb copy is restricted to in-frame clones and leaves out a portion. This sample carries 50,000 to 80,000 clones, roughly 91% of them seen once, and the ten largest clones take about 5.8%. The sample in question was CD8+ T cells from peripheral blood mononuclear cells, obtained before pregnancy. The source of these receptors is a female donor with multiple sclerosis, enrolled in a pregnancy study.

V is TRBV29-1 and J is TRBJ2-1, with TRBD1 identical over 9 bases. Germline assignment: CDR1 SQVTM and CDR2 ANQGSEA. There are 14 residues in the CDR3. V was pared by 5 bases and J by 3 bases, with 5 bases of the junction left unmatched. CDR3 amino acids: CSVLWDRDYNEQFF. CDR3 in DNA: TGCAGCGTTTTGTGGGACAGGGACTACAATGAGCAGTTCTTC.

This clone was seen only once. The chain employs TRBV10-3 and TRBJ1-5, with 7 positions matching TRBD1. The V segment lost 0 bases and the J segment 4 bases; nucleotides outside the gene matches: 9. From germline, CDR1 is ENHRY and CDR2 SYGVKD. The CDR3 consists of 17 residues. The CDR3, as DNA: TGTGCCATCAGTGAGTCGGGGAACAGGGGTGGAAATCAGCCCCAGCATTTT. The encoded protein is CAISESGNRGGNQPQHF.

In this sample, this clone turned up once. This sequence joins TRBV9 and TRBJ2-7, with TRBD1 identical over 10 bases. This CDR3 spans 14 amino acids. V lost 0 bases, J lost 4 bases, and 1 base stayed unmatched. In germline, CDR1 is SGDLS, CDR2 YYNGEE. The CDR3 sequence: CASSVGDRGYEQYF. The CDR3 coding sequence is TGTGCCAGCAGCGTAGGGGACAGGGGTTACGAGCAGTACTTC.

The chain links TRBV5-6 to TRBJ1-5, with D possibly being TRBD1 (6 bases). The CDR3 spans 14 residues. CDR1 and CDR2 (germline): SGHDT, YYEEEE. The germline V and J ends were trimmed by 5 bases and 7 bases, with 16 bases remaining between them. This chain's CDR3 is CASSISGVLQPQHF. The CDR3 nucleotides are TGTGCCAGCAGTATCTCAGGGGTATTGCAGCCCCAGCATTTT. The entire variable domain, with the rest obtained from reference TRBV5-6 and TRBJ1-5, is as follows: DAGVTQSPTHLIKTRGQQVTLRCSPKSGHDTVSWYQQALGQGPQFIFQYYEEEERQRGNFPDRFSGHQFPNYSSELNVNALLLGDSALYLCASSISGVLQPQHFGDGTRLSIL.

This clone was counted at least ten times. The CDR3 nucleotides read TGTGCCAGCAGATACTACAGGGATTCTGAGCAGTTCTTC. Its translation: CASRYYRDSEQFF. V is TRBV2 and J is TRBJ2-1, with D possibly being TRBD1 (6 bases). The CDR3 is 13 residues long. Germline lookup yields CDR1 SNHLY and CDR2 FYNNEI. Trimming left V 6 bases short and J 9 bases short, with 15 bases between.

This clone was detected once. The CDR3 nucleotides are TGTGCCAGCAGTGATAACAGACACCAGTACTTC. It translates to CASSDNRHQYF. The chain joins TRBV6-1 to TRBJ2-5; D uncertain. V lost 3 bases and J lost 10, with 9 bases in between. CDR1 and CDR2 (germline): MNHNS, SASEGT. There are 11 residues in the CDR3.

The J gene is TRBJ2-7, the V gene TRBV29-1, with 10 bases that match TRBD1. CDR1 is SQVTM and CDR2 is ANQGSEA in the germline V gene. This CDR3 is built from 15 residues. V lost 6 bases to trimming and J lost 3 bases; unmatched junction nucleotides: 11. CDR3 amino acids: CSVIGRDRGIYEQYF. In DNA form, the CDR3 reads TGCAGCGTCATTGGCCGGGACAGGGGCATCTACGAGCAGTACTTC.

The V call is TRBV7-8, the J call TRBJ1-2; 8 positions agree with TRBD1. The CDR3 is 13 amino acids. V shed 4 bases, J shed 8 bases, and the junction held 6 bases outside the gene matches. Germline loops: CDR1 SGHVS, CDR2 FQNEAQ. Here the CDR3 DNA reads TGTGCCAGCAGCTCCCAGGGGGCTAAGGGCTACACCTTC. Translating it yields CASSSQGAKGYTF.

The chain has TRBV12-2 and TRBJ1-1; no DNA check was done on the table's D call, TRBD1. TRBV12-2 is designated a pseudogene. The CDR3 consists of 13 residues. In DNA form, the CDR3 reads TGTGCAAGTCGCTCCTTCACAGGGTATAACGCTTTCTTT. Amino acids: CASRSFTGYNAFF.

This chain links TRBV6-5 with TRBJ2-1; 10 nucleotides match TRBD2. Germline V gene data show CDR1 as MNHEY and CDR2 as SVGAGI. The CDR3 spans 15 residues. J lost 5 bases, V lost 4 bases, and 5 bases had no gene match. The CDR3: CASSSASGGDNEQFF. Written as DNA, the CDR3 is TGTGCCAGCAGTTCTGCTAGCGGGGGTGACAATGAGCAGTTCTTC.